This is a list of T cell receptor beta chains from one sample in a study of siplizumab effects on memory and regulatory T cells. The method was immunoSEQ multiplex PCR; TCRdb's version includes in-frame clones alone and lacks a portion of them. The sample contains approximately 65,000 clones, around three quarters of which appear only once. Sequencing used memory CD4+ T cells sorted from blood. These receptors originate from a human donor in good health. The conserved cysteine and the conserved F or W are not part of the CDR3 here. Each record gives: J gene, clone size, V gene, D gene, CDR3 protein. The D gene is left open where the match is weak. Rows may omit the clone size; those that give it use once, few, many or a size class.

TRBJ2-3	NA	TRBV5-1	TRBD1	ASNQGTATDTQY
TRBJ2-1	once	TRBV5-4	NA	ASSWDSTGNEQF
TRBJ2-3	NA	TRBV5-1	TRBD1	ASSPHGQGNTDTQY
TRBJ2-5	NA	TRBV6-5	TRBD2	ASRHKRGQETQY
TRBJ2-2	NA	TRBV6-1	NA	ASSSPALLSGELF
TRBJ1-4	NA	TRBV5-1	TRBD1	ASSYSGTGGSSNEKLF
TRBJ1-1	few	TRBV6-1	NA	ASSESRALPEAF
TRBJ2-2	NA	TRBV7-2	TRBD1	ASSSASGTGHTGELF
TRBJ1-2	once	TRBV19	NA	ASSIETGFFYGYT
TRBJ2-2	once	TRBV2	NA	ASTELTHSTGELF
TRBJ2-7	NA	TRBV6-4	NA	ASRGNTYEQY
TRBJ1-2	NA	TRBV4-2	TRBD1	ASSPIEQGVDGYT
TRBJ1-1	NA	TRBV7-2	NA	ASSYRTANTEAF
TRBJ2-7	NA	TRBV7-9	TRBD1	ASNDQGAYEQY
TRBJ2-2	NA	TRBV28	NA	ASRPIKNTGELF
TRBJ2-5	NA	TRBV4-1	NA	ASSQARQGRVETQY
TRBJ2-3	once	TRBV19	TRBD2	ASKAGGRDTQY
TRBJ2-1	NA	TRBV28	NA	ASRPTVGVYNEQF
TRBJ1-6	NA	TRBV7-9	NA	ASSLDGVWGSPLH
TRBJ2-5	few	TRBV19	NA	ASSRLQETQY
TRBJ2-7	NA	TRBV15	NA	ATRLAQGLSEQY
TRBJ2-7	NA	TRBV10-3	NA	AISESNSGEEQY
TRBJ1-1	few	TRBV7-3	TRBD1	ASSVQGGGYTEAF
TRBJ2-2	few	TRBV9	NA	ASSVEGAANTGELF
TRBJ2-3	NA	TRBV19	NA	ASSIGGSASTDTQY
TRBJ1-4	NA	TRBV6-5	NA	ASSYELPDEKLF
TRBJ2-1	NA	TRBV7-3	NA	ASSLAGYTYNEQF
TRBJ2-5	NA	TRBV5-4	NA	ASSPGRYKETQY
TRBJ2-3	NA	TRBV7-2	NA	ASSPGTLGGTDTQY
TRBJ2-2	NA	TRBV9	TRBD2	ASRTSGLTGELF
TRBJ2-2	few	TRBV27	NA	ASSFQQGGTGELF
TRBJ2-5	few	TRBV5-1	TRBD1	ASSFSGQETQY
TRBJ2-1	once	TRBV7-2	TRBD1	ASSERQGQYHEQF
TRBJ1-2	NA	TRBV4-3	TRBD1	ASSQDGGDRGDYGYT
TRBJ1-1	many	TRBV29-1	NA	SVDDRYTEAF
TRBJ1-2	few	TRBV9	TRBD1	ASSPGTVPGGYT
TRBJ1-3	NA	TRBV18	TRBD1	ASSPMILDRAPLSGNTIY
TRBJ1-4	few	TRBV7-6	TRBD1	ASSSRQGGARANEKLF
TRBJ1-4	few	TRBV27	NA	ASSPEGGSKLF
TRBJ2-7	once	TRBV5-1	NA	ASSLEGGGYEQY
TRBJ2-5	NA	TRBV2	NA	ASSESTGRETQY